A single sample gave rise to the 8 T cell receptor beta chains below, sequenced in a study of T cells after yellow fever vaccination. TCRdb fed the 5' RACE reads into MiXCR, producing one record per CDR3 protein. The profile shows 150,000 to 200,000 distinct CDR3 sequences, around 9.3% of them singletons. Material: CD8+ T cells sorted from PBMCs, obtained 45 days after the yellow fever booster vaccination. These receptors came from a man between 18 and 35 years old who received the YFV17D yellow fever vaccine.

This clonotype showed up just a few times. This chain links TRBV6-5 with TRBJ2-5; TRBD1 matches at 7 bases. V gave up 6 bases and J gave up 6 bases; unmatched junction bases: 13. This CDR3 contains 15 residues. CDR1 MNHEY and CDR2 SVGAGI come from the germline V gene. CDR3 region: CASSRIPGQLKTQYF. The CDR3 region has the DNA TGTGCCAGCAGCCGAATACCGGGACAGTTAAAGACCCAGTACTTC.

The table lists this clonotype with a few counts. The J gene is TRBJ2-3, the V gene TRBV27; 8 nucleotides line up with TRBD2. V lost 4 bases and J lost 6; bases outside the gene matches: 9. This CDR3 contains 15 residues. Germline V gene lookup returns CDR1 MNHEY and CDR2 SMNVEV (reference sequence). The CDR3 DNA is TGTGCCAGCAGTTCACTCCTACGGGGGGGCGATACGCAGTATTTT. Its protein product is CASSSLLRGGDTQYF.

This clonotype showed up just a few times. The V call is TRBV19, the J call TRBJ2-3; TRBD1 agrees at 7 bases. The CDR3 contains 18 residues. V lost 0 bases to trimming and J lost 2 bases; unmatched junction nucleotides: 11. Germline CDR1 and CDR2: LNHDA and SQIVND (reference sequence). CDR3 sequence (DNA): TGTGCCAGTAGTATAGAGGGTCCCGACAGGGCCCACACAGATACGCAGTATTTT. Translated: CASSIEGPDRAHTDTQYF.

The gene calls are TRBV7-3 and TRBJ2-3, with TRBD2 matching over 9 bases. V lost 2 bases and J lost 6; bases outside the gene matches: 9. Germline V gene sequence: CDR1 SGHTA, CDR2 FQGTGA. This CDR3 comprises 16 residues. The CDR3 DNA sequence: TGTGCCAGCAGCTTAGGGGGACTAGCTCTCGGGGATACGCAGTATTTT. This codes for CASSLGGLALGDTQYF.

This clonotype was recorded a few times. J is TRBJ2-3 and V is TRBV20-1; 8 bases fit TRBD2. The trim removed 6 bases at V and 2 bases at J, leaving 7 bases unmatched. The germline V gene encodes CDR1 DFQATT and CDR2 SNEGSKA (reference sequence). The CDR3 has 14 residues. This CDR3 reads CSANGGASTDTQYF. The CDR3 DNA is TGCAGTGCCAACGGGGGGGCCTCCACAGATACGCAGTATTTT.

This clonotype was counted a few times. This rearrangement joins TRBV4-1 to TRBJ1-1, with 11 bases lining up with TRBD1. J was trimmed by 6 bases and V by 3 bases; bases with no gene match: 6. The CDR3 extends over 15 amino acids. Germline loops: CDR1 MGHRA, CDR2 YSYEKL. CDR3 sequence (DNA): TGCGCCAGCAGCCAGACCGGACAGGGGGCCGCTGAAGCTTTCTTT. This encodes CASSQTGQGAAEAFF.

This clonotype was detected only a few times. The chain carries TRBV29-1 and TRBJ2-5; 7 nucleotides agree with TRBD2. The V gene end was trimmed by 3 bases and the J gene end by 3 bases; junction bases not matched to a gene: 7. This CDR3 spans 14 amino acids. From germline, CDR1 is SQVTM and CDR2 ANQGSEA. CDR3 sequence: CSVDAVGGEETQYF. In DNA form, the CDR3 reads TGCAGCGTTGACGCCGTGGGGGGGGAAGAGACCCAGTACTTC.

The rearrangement links TRBV29-1 to TRBJ2-2, with TRBD2 identical over 7 bases. V lost 1 base to trimming and J lost 0 bases; unmatched junction nucleotides: 5. Looked up from germline, CDR1 is SQVTM and CDR2 is ANQGSEA. This CDR3 spans 16 amino acids. CDR3: CSVEGLAGANTGELFF. DNA of the CDR3: TGCAGCGTTGAAGGCTTGGCGGGGGCGAACACCGGGGAGCTGTTTTTT.